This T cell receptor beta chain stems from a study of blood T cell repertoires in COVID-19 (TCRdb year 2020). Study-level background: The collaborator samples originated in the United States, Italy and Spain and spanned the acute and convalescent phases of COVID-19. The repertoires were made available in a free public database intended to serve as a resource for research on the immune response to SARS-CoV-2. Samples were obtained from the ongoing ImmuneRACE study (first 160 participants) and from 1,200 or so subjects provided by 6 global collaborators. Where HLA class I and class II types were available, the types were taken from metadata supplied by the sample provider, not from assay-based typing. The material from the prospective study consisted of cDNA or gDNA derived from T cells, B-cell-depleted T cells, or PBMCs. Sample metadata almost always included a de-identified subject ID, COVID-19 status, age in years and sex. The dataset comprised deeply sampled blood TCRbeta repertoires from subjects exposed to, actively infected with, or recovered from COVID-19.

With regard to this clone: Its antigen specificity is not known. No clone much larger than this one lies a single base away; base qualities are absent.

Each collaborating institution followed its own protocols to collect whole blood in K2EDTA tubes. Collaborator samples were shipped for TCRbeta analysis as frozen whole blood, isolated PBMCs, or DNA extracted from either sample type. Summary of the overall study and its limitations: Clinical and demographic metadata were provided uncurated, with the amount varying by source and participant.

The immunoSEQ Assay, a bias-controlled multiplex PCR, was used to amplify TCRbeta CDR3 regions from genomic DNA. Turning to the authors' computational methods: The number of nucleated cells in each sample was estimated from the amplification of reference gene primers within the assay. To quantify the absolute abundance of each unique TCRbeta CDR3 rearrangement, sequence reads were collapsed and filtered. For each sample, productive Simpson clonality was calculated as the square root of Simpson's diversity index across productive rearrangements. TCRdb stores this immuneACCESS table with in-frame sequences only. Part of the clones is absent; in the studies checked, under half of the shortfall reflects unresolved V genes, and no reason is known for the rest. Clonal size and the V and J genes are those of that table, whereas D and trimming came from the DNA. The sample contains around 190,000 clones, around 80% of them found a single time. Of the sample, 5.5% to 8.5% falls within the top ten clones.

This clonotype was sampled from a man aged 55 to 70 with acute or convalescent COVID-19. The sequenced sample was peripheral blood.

The bases are TGTGCCAGCACCAAACAGGGCTATGGCTACACCTTC. Its product reads: CASTKQGYGYTF. The chain is encoded by TRBV7-2 joined to TRBJ1-2; TRBD1 could be the D gene, as 6 bases match. V gives up 7 bases and J gives up 4 bases, and the segment between their germline ends measures 10 bases. The germline V gene specifies SGHTA as CDR1 and FQGNSA as CDR2. The CDR3 spans 12 residues, from the cysteine through the phenylalanine. The sequence is cut down to CDR3 DNA, 36 bases in frame from base 1.